This T cell receptor (beta chain) was found in a study of read filtering for tumor transcriptome and immune sequencing. Study at large: R-ISS stage counts were 8 or 9 for I, approximately 15 for II, six or seven for III.

Molecular barcoded adaptors covering alpha/delta and beta/gamma chains were used on 400 to 450 ng RNA. TCRdb redid the calling of the reads with MiXCR, one entry per CDR3 protein. This table has over 55,000 distinct CDR3 sequences, approximately 15% appearing once. V gave up 0 bases and J gave up 0 bases; unmatched junction bases: 10. Per the germline V gene, CDR1 is DFQATT and CDR2 is SNEGSKA (reference sequence). CDR3 length: 18 residues. Study-level results: RNA-seq captured clonotypes less deeply and reliably than IR-seq. Correlation between methods rose after single-read clonotypes were removed.

This clonotype was detected many times. Antigen: not known. Every patient had bone marrow sampled while the disease was active. The source material was a population of CD138-negative cells sorted from bone marrow. This TCR was recovered from a donor aged 40 or older with multiple myeloma. The J gene is TRBJ1-3, the V gene TRBV20-1, with 8 positions matching TRBD1. The CDR3 DNA reads TGCAGTGCTAGAGACCAACTCAGGGGGCGAAGCTCTGGAAACACCATATATTTT. Its protein is CSARDQLRGRSSGNTIYF.